These 24 T cell receptor beta chains were sequenced from one sample in a study of response to subunit inactivated influenza vaccine. TCRdb re-called the RT-PCR reads through MiXCR, storing one row per CDR3 protein. Seen here are roughly 760,000 distinct CDR3 sequences, over 20% observed once, and the top ten hold roughly a tenth. The sequenced sample was PBMCs from blood, obtained 5 days after vaccination. The receptors come from a man in his fifties who received an inactivated influenza vaccine.

This clonotype has only a few counts. CDR3 residues: CASSSASRYGYTF. CDR3 in DNA: TGTGCCAGCAGTTCAGCCTCCCGGTATGGCTACACCTTC. This sequence joins TRBV12-3 or TRBV12-4 and TRBJ1-2; D not certain. The CDR3 contains 13 residues. The ends were cut back, 4 bases at V and 5 bases at J, with 11 bases in the middle.

This sequence joins TRBV12-3 or TRBV12-4 and TRBJ1-3; no clear D. V lost 0 bases and J 1 base, leaving 10 bases between the germline ends. CDR3 length: 16 residues. CDR3 in DNA: TGTGCCAGCAGTTTAGCGGAGAGACTGTCTGGAAACACCATATATTTT. Translated: CASSLAERLSGNTIYF.

J is TRBJ2-7 and V is TRBV30, with 7 bases that match TRBD1. CDR3 length equals 15 residues. Germline V gene data show CDR1 as GTSNPN and CDR2 as SVGIG (reference sequence). V trimming: 3 bases; J trimming: 0 bases; junction bases outside the gene matches: 8. The CDR3 coding sequence is TGTGCCTGGAGAGCCGGGACAGCCAGCTCCTACGAGCAGTACTTC. This codes for CAWRAGTASSYEQYF.

The rearrangement uses TRBV4-3 and TRBJ1-2; D gene unclear. The V end lost 1 base, the J end lost 6 bases, and 12 bases lay between the germline ends. The CDR3 has 14 amino acids. CDR1 and CDR2 (germline): LGHNA, YSLEER. The CDR3 DNA is TGCGCCAGCAGCCAAGGGACGCGACGCGATGGCTACACCTTC. It yields the protein CASSQGTRRDGYTF.

The J gene is TRBJ1-1, the V gene TRBV20-1; D call uncertain. CDR1 is DFQATT and CDR2 is SNEGSKA in the germline V gene (reference sequence). Deletions cut 5 bases from V and 4 bases from J, with 17 bases between. This CDR3 has 14 amino acids. DNA for the CDR3: TGCAGTGCTCGGGTGGGGATGGGTAGCACTGAAGCTTTCTTT. Translation: CSARVGMGSTEAFF.

The chain links TRBV10-3 to TRBJ2-7; no firm D call. Germline V gives CDR1 ENHRY, CDR2 SYGVKD. V gave up 4 bases and J gave up 4 bases, with 8 bases separating them. The CDR3 is 12 amino acids. The CDR3 nucleotides are TGTGCCATCAGTGGGTCAGAGTACGAGCAGTACTTC. This sequence encodes CAISGSEYEQYF.

This chain joins TRBV14 and TRBJ2-7; 8 bases match TRBD1. From germline, CDR1 is SGHDN and CDR2 FVKESK. The ends lost 6 bases at V and 0 bases at J; junction bases unmatched: 4. The CDR3 sequence is 14 residues long. DNA for the CDR3: TGTGCCAGCAGTCGGGACAGGACCTCCTACGAGCAGTACTTC. Its translation: CASSRDRTSYEQYF. Together with reference TRBV14 and TRBJ2-7, the CDR3 gives the full variable domain: EAGVTQFPSHSVIEKGQTVTLRCDPISGHDNLYWYRRVMGKEIKFLLHFVKESKQDESGMPNNRFLAERTGGTYSTLKVQPAELEDSGVYFCASSRDRTSYEQYFGPGTRLTVT.

This clonotype has only a few counts. The J gene is TRBJ1-1, the V gene TRBV10-3; no clear D. The ends were cut back, 7 bases at V and 1 base at J, with 10 bases in the middle. Per the germline V gene, CDR1 is ENHRY and CDR2 is SYGVKD. The CDR3 extends over 13 amino acids. The CDR3 DNA follows: TGTGCCATCAAGGAGGTAGGGAACACTGAAGCTTTCTTT. Translating it yields CAIKEVGNTEAFF.

A few counts support this clonotype. The V gene is TRBV5-1, the J gene TRBJ2-1; a weak D match, TRBD1 (5 bases). The CDR3 runs 16 residues. The germline gives CDR1 SGHRS, CDR2 YFSETQ. The ends were cut back, 1 base at V and 5 bases at J, with 16 bases in the middle. CDR3 in DNA: TGCGCCAGCAGCTTGTTGTTCGCAGGGCCCCACAATGAGCAGTTCTTC. Amino acid sequence: CASSLLFAGPHNEQFF.

The J gene is TRBJ2-5, the V gene TRBV20-1, with TRBD1 matching over 7 bases. Per the germline V gene, CDR1 is DFQATT and CDR2 is SNEGSKA (reference sequence). The CDR3 has 14 amino acids. The junction had 3 bases not matched to a gene; V was cut back by 2 bases and J by 0 bases. The CDR3 nucleotides read TGCAGTGCTAGAACACAGGGGTACCAAGAGACCCAGTACTTC. It specifies CSARTQGYQETQYF.

This clonotype has just a few counts. This chain links TRBV5-1 with TRBJ2-7; D could derive from TRBD1 or TRBD2 (5 bases each). CDR3 length: 14 amino acids. Trimming stripped 2 bases from V and 6 bases from J, with 15 bases between. Looked up from germline, CDR1 is SGHRS and CDR2 is YFSETQ. Written as DNA, the CDR3 is TGCGCCAGCAGCTTTGGGCCTGAGGGGTCCGAGCAGTACTTC. Translation: CASSFGPEGSEQYF. Drawing the rest from reference TRBV5-1 and TRBJ2-7, the complete variable domain is KAGVTQTPRYLIKTRGQQVTLSCSPISGHRSVSWYQQTPGQGLQFLFEYFSETQRNKGNFPGRFSGRQFSNSRSEMNVSTLELGDSALYLCASSFGPEGSEQYFGPGTRLTVT.

This clonotype was observed a handful of times. The chain uses TRBV20-1 and TRBJ2-7; a weak D match, TRBD2 (5 bases). V lost 0 bases to trimming and J lost 1 base, with 10 bases between them. CDR1 and CDR2 from the germline V gene are DFQATT and SNEGSKA (reference sequence). The CDR3 has 14 residues. CDR3 nucleotides: TGCAGTGCTAGAGATGGGCGGAGGTCCTACGAGCAGTACTTC. Protein sequence: CSARDGRRSYEQYF.

The chain couples TRBV3-1 to TRBJ1-5; D gene unclear. Germline CDR1 reads LGHDT; CDR2 reads YNNKEL (reference sequence). V lost 4 bases and J lost 5, with 12 bases in between. This CDR3 comprises 14 residues. CDR3 region: CASSRTGSHQPQHF. CDR3 bases: TGTGCCAGCAGCCGGACCGGGAGTCATCAGCCCCAGCATTTT.

This clonotype was recorded a few times. The CDR3 loop is CSVKGPRGQYTDTQYF. The CDR3 nucleotides are TGCAGCGTTAAGGGCCCACGTGGACAGTACACAGATACGCAGTATTTT. The chain is built from TRBV29-1 and TRBJ2-3; maybe TRBD1 (6 bases). Germline lookup yields CDR1 SQVTM and CDR2 ANQGSEA. This CDR3 contains 16 residues. V gave up 5 bases and J gave up 2 bases, with 20 bases separating them.

The chain combines TRBV11-2 with TRBJ2-2; D might be TRBD1 or TRBD2, each matching 5 bases. The CDR3 spans 16 residues. V was trimmed by 5 bases and J by 4 bases, leaving 17 bases between them. Germline CDR1 SGHAT, CDR2 FQNNGV. CDR3 loop: CASSRGVITGTGELFF. DNA of the CDR3: TGTGCCAGCAGCAGAGGGGTGATTACTGGCACCGGGGAGCTGTTTTTT.

The chain links TRBV27 to TRBJ1-1; TRBD1 matches 8 bases. Germline V lookup: CDR1 MNHEY, CDR2 SMNVEV (reference sequence). The CDR3 is 14 residues long. V shed 4 bases and J 5 bases; nucleotides not matched to a gene: 6. The CDR3 sequence is CASSSDRVWTEAFF. DNA of the CDR3: TGTGCCAGCAGTTCGGACAGGGTTTGGACTGAAGCTTTCTTT.

The chain has TRBV6-5 and TRBJ1-6; possible D gene TRBD1, 6 bases. Trimming stripped 1 base from V and 10 bases from J, with 14 bases between. The CDR3 contains 15 residues. The V gene's germline CDR1 is MNHEY and CDR2 SVGAGI. Here the CDR3 reads CASSYLRTVSSPLHF. Here the CDR3 DNA reads TGTGCCAGCAGTTACTTAAGGACAGTGAGCTCACCCCTCCACTTT.

The chain uses TRBV9 and TRBJ2-3; D might be TRBD1 (6 bases). This CDR3 region has 12 residues. Germline CDR1 and CDR2: SGDLS and YYNGEE. V gave up 4 bases and J gave up 9 bases, with 12 bases separating them. The CDR3 spells CASSMDSPTQYF. CDR3 sequence (DNA): TGTGCCAGCAGCATGGACAGTCCCACGCAGTATTTT.

V usage is TRBV12-3 or TRBV12-4 and J usage is TRBJ1-2, with D perhaps matching TRBD1 (5 bases). V was trimmed by 3 bases and J by 4 bases, leaving 21 bases between them. This CDR3 is 17 amino acids long. The CDR3 bases are TGTGCCAGCAGTTTTATCCTGGACAAGAAAAGATCCTATGGCTACACCTTC. This translates into CASSFILDKKRSYGYTF.

The rearrangement joins TRBV28 to TRBJ2-5; 7 bases are shared with TRBD2. Trimming at V came to 6 bases and at J to 2 bases, leaving 6 bases not matched to a gene. The CDR3 covers 14 residues. The germline V gene encodes CDR1 MDHEN and CDR2 SYDVKM. The CDR3 region is CASRIAGMQETQYF. The DNA of the CDR3 is TGTGCCAGCAGGATAGCGGGCATGCAAGAGACCCAGTACTTC.

The table lists this clonotype with a few counts. The chain carries TRBV7-8 and TRBJ1-5; 8 positions match TRBD1. Germline-derived CDR1 and CDR2 are SGHVS and FQNEAQ. V shed 5 bases and J 11 bases; nucleotides not matched to a gene: 5. This CDR3 has 12 amino acids. CDR3 region: CASSQAGGSQHF. For the CDR3, the DNA is TGTGCCAGCAGCCAAGCAGGGGGCTCCCAGCATTTT.

This clonotype was recorded at least ten times. The gene calls are TRBV5-1 and TRBJ2-1; TRBD2 aligns across 9 bases. The CDR3 has 14 residues. Germline CDR1 SGHRS, CDR2 YFSETQ. The J segment lost 6 bases and the V segment lost 2 bases, leaving 3 bases of the junction unmatched. For the CDR3, the DNA is TGCGCCAGCAGCTTAGGGACTAGCCTCAATGAGCAGTTCTTC. This translates into CASSLGTSLNEQFF.

The table lists this clonotype with many counts. This chain joins TRBV20-1 and TRBJ2-1; perhaps TRBD1 as D (8 bases). The CDR3 covers 14 residues. Germline loops: CDR1 DFQATT, CDR2 SNEGSKA (reference sequence). V lost 5 bases, J lost 9 bases, and 20 bases lay in between. CDR3 DNA sequence: TGCAGTGCTGGGGGGGCAGGACAGGGCTCTGAGCAGTTCTTC. It yields the protein CSAGGAGQGSEQFF.

This clonotype was observed many times. The rearrangement joins TRBV20-1 to TRBJ1-5, with 7 bases fitting TRBD1. The V gene end was trimmed by 3 bases and the J gene end by 9 bases; junction bases not matched to a gene: 11. Per the germline V gene, CDR1 is DFQATT and CDR2 is SNEGSKA (reference sequence). CDR3 length: 14 residues. CDR3 loop: CSARLRQGGRPQHF. DNA of the CDR3: TGCAGTGCTAGGCTGCGCCAGGGGGGAAGGCCCCAGCATTTT.